This record looks at one TCR beta chain sequence and its context. Some clones are missing from TCRdb's copy, which holds only in-frame ones; the method was immunoSEQ multiplex PCR. The repertoire holds roughly 200,000 clones, with around 83% as singletons. These data come from a study of blood T cell repertoires in COVID-19. The CDR3 has 16 residues. J gave up 2 bases and V 5 bases, and 8 bases lay outside the gene matches. The germline CDR1 and CDR2 sequences are ENHRY and SYGVKD. The specimen sequenced was peripheral blood. The chain carries TRBV10-3 and TRBJ2-1; 8 nucleotides match TRBD2. The clonotype originates from a human donor in a cohort sampled during active COVID-19. This CDR3 is CAISPSGLVTYNEQFF. The CDR3 DNA follows: TGTGCCATCAGTCCGTCGGGACTAGTCACCTACAATGAGCAGTTCTTC.